This T cell receptor (beta chain) originates from a study of blood T cell repertoires in COVID-19. Study as a whole: The analysed material was cDNA or gDNA that came from T cells, B-cell-depleted T cells, or PBMCs.

Original handling: Quantification of nucleated cells was approximated via reference gene primer amplification. TCRdb's copy holds only in-frame clones and misses some; the assay was immunoSEQ multiplex PCR. Clone size and the V and J calls come from that table; the DNA yielded D and trimming. The sample lists more than 120,000 clones, over 70% seen once, with under 4.5% in the top ten. Source material: PBMCs or T cells enriched from blood (not recorded which). The sequence was obtained from a man aged 50 to 59 in a cohort exposed to, infected with or recovered from COVID-19 (not recorded which).

The CDR3 here is CAWSEDKVFF. CDR3 in DNA: TGTGCCTGGAGCGAGGACAAGGTTTTCTTT. The J gene is TRBJ1-1, the V gene TRBV30, with D perhaps TRBD1 (5 bases). The ends were cut back, 3 bases at V and 13 bases at J, with 12 bases in the middle. This CDR3 contains 10 residues. The germline V gene encodes CDR1 GTSNPN and CDR2 SVGIG (reference sequence).